This T cell receptor beta chain was sequenced during a study of spatial heterogeneity in lung cancer. Study summary: Each distinct TCR and UMI combination averaged more than ten appearances in raw reads.

Every molecule of TCR cDNA had its own unique molecular identifier. TCRdb passed the 5' RACE reads through MiXCR, listing each CDR3 protein once. The profile covers fewer than 20,000 distinct CDR3 sequences, with under 7% appearing a single time and around 3.6% taken by the ten largest. The CDR3 sequence is 12 residues long. V lost 10 bases, J lost 13 bases, and 10 bases stayed unmatched. Germline V gives CDR1 MDHEN, CDR2 SYDVKM. This clonotype was seen repeatedly, ten times or more. Antigen specificity is unknown. The time point denotes: sample taken at primary tumor resection. Study-wide results and caveats: Tumor T cells had an estimated coverage that came to around 6.5% for alpha chains and 13% for beta chains. Within tumors, counts of expanded alpha and beta TCRs tracked tumor mutation counts.

The chain has TRBV28 and TRBJ2-1, with TRBD1 identical over 10 bases. The sample consisted of lung tumor tissue, taken at surgery. The TCR sequence derives from a female donor with early-stage non-small cell lung cancer. The CDR3 region is CATTSGTGAQFF. The DNA for the CDR3 is TGTGCCACCACGTCCGGGACAGGGGCCCAGTTCTTC.